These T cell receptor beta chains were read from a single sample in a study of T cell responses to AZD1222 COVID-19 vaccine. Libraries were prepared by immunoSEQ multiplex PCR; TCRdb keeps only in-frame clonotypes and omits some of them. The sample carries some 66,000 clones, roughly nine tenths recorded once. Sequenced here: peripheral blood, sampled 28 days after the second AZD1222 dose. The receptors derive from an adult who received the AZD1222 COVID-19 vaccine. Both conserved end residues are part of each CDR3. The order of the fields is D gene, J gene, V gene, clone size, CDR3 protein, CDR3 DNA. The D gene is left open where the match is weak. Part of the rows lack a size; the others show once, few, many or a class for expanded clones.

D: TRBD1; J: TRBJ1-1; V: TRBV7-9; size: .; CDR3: CASSLVPTGGAFF; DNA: TGTGCCAGCAGCTTAGTTCCCACAGGGGGAGCTTTCTTT
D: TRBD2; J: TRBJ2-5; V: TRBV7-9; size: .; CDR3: CASSPRLADQETQYF; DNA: TGTGCCAGCAGCCCGCGACTAGCAGATCAAGAGACCCAGTACTTC
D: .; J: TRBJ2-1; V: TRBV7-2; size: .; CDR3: CASSFTGREQFF; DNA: TGTGCCAGCAGCTTCACGGGGCGGGAGCAGTTCTTC
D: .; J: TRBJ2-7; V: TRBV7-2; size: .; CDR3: CASSPRLVAYEQYF; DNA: TGTGCCAGCAGCCCAAGACTAGTAGCCTACGAGCAGTACTTC
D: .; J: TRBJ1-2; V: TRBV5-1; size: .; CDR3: CASNPGQGLDGYTF; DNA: TGCGCCAGCAACCCTGGGCAGGGCCTTGATGGCTACACCTTC
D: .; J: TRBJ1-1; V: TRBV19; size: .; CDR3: CASRKAGTGNTEAFF; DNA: TGTGCCAGTAGGAAGGCCGGGACGGGGAACACTGAAGCTTTCTTT
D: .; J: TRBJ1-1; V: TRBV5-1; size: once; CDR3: CASSLAPPGPGTEAFF; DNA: TGCGCCAGCAGCTTGGCTCCCCCGGGACCGGGAACTGAAGCTTTCTTT
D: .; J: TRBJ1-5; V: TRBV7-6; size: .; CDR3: CASSSVPGEPQHF; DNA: TGTGCCAGCTCCTCCGTACCGGGGGAACCCCAGCATTTT
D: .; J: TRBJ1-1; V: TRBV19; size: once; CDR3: CASSTKRRRARRDTEAFF; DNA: TGTGCCAGTAGTACCAAACGCAGGAGGGCGAGGAGGGACACTGAAGCTTTCTTT
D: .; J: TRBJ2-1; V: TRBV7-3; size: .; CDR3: CASSLRLAYENEQFF; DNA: TGTGCCAGCAGCTTACGGCTAGCCTATGAGAATGAGCAGTTCTTC
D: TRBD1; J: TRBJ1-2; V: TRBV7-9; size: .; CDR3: CASSYGTGMDYGYTF; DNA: TGTGCCAGCAGCTACGGGACAGGGATGGACTATGGCTACACCTTC
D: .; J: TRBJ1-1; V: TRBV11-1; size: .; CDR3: CASSLANTEAFF; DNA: TGTGCCAGCAGCTTGGCGAACACTGAAGCTTTCTTT
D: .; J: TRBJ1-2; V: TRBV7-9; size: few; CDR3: CASSQAHSGAGILNYGYTF; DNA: TGTGCCAGCAGCCAGGCCCACTCGGGAGCTGGGATCCTAAACTATGGCTACACCTTC
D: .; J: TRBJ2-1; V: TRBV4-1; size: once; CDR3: CASSLRGEGVYNEQFF; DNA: TGCGCCAGCAGCCTTCGCGGGGAAGGGGTATACAATGAGCAGTTCTTC
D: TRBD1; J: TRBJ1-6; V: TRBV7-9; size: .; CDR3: CASSSRTGGHSPLHF; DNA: TGTGCCAGCAGCTCTCGGACAGGGGGCCATTCACCCCTCCACTTT
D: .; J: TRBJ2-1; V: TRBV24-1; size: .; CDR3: CATSDSQGPYNEQFF; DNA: TGTGCCACCAGTGATAGCCAGGGGCCCTACAATGAGCAGTTCTTC
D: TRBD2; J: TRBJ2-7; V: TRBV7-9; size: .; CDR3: CATTGTSGPYEQYF; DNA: TGTGCCACAACCGGGACTAGCGGGCCCTACGAGCAGTACTTC
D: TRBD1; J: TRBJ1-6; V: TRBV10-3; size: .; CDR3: CAMQQRQGHSPLHF; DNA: TGTGCCATGCAGCAAAGACAGGGTCATTCACCCCTCCACTTT
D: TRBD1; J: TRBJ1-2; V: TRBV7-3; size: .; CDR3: CASSFTGQDYYGYTF; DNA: TGTGCCAGCAGCTTTACTGGACAGGACTACTATGGCTACACCTTC
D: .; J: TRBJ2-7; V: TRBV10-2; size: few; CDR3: CASSESAGAGYEQYF; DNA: TGCGCCAGCAGTGAGTCGGCGGGGGCGGGGTACGAGCAGTACTTC
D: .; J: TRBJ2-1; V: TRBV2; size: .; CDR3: CASRIRSGGPYNEQFF; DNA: TGTGCCAGCAGGATCCGCTCCGGGGGTCCCTACAATGAGCAGTTCTTC
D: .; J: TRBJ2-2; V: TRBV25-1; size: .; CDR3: CASNENPGGELFF; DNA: TGTGCCAGCAATGAAAATCCGGGCGGGGAGCTGTTTTTT
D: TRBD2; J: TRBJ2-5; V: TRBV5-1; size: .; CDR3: CASSLASGRAGETQYF; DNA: TGCGCCAGCAGCTTGGCTAGCGGGAGGGCCGGGGAGACCCAGTACTTC
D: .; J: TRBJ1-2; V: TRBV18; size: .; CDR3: CASSSTETYGYTF; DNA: TGTGCCAGCTCTTCGACAGAGACCTATGGCTACACCTTC
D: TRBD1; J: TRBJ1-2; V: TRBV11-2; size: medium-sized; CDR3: CASSPGQVYGYTF; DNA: TGTGCCAGCAGCCCGGGACAGGTTTATGGCTACACCTTC
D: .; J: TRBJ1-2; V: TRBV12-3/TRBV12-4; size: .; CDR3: CASSSRGVGYTF; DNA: TGTGCCAGCAGTTCTAGGGGAGTCGGCTACACCTTC